The entry below describes one T cell receptor beta chain. Original data processing: Using reference gene primer amplification, nucleated cell counts were estimated. Clones were sequenced by immunoSEQ multiplex PCR, and TCRdb holds only the in-frame ones, with some missing. V and J calls plus clone size are reproduced from that table; the DNA served to infer D and trimming. The data show 300,000 to 350,000 clones, approximately 90% seen once. The data are from a study of blood T cell repertoires in COVID-19. The germline CDR1 and CDR2 sequences are LGHNA and YNFKEQ. The CDR3 length is 14 residues. Trimming stripped 1 base from V and 2 bases from J, with 8 bases between. Participants classified as exposed had met a COVID-19 case within 2 weeks before study entry.

The clonotype originates from a woman in her thirties who had been exposed to COVID-19. V usage is TRBV4-2 and J usage is TRBJ1-1, with a weak D call TRBD1 (5 bases). The sequencing input was PBMCs or T cells enriched from blood (not recorded which). In DNA form, the CDR3 reads TGTGCCAGCAGCCAAGTTCAGGGAAACACTGAAGCTTTCTTT. Amino acid sequence: CASSQVQGNTEAFF.